This T cell receptor (beta chain) comes out of a study of shared clonotypes between healthy human individuals. Study overall: Plates per donor: three CD4 naive, three CD4 memory, two CD8 naive, one CD8 memory.

Study-wide results and limits: Collection of samples was limited to blood; tissue repertoires likely differ. Four donors showed sharing of 4.5% to 5% of naive CD4 clonotypes.

As processed by the authors: ImmunoSEQ sequences covered only the junction and lacked quality scores; filtering therefore differed. Some clones are missing from TCRdb's copy, which holds only in-frame ones; the method was immunoSEQ multiplex PCR. Clonal size and the V and J genes are those of that table, whereas D and trimming came from the DNA. The top ten hold under 2% of the sample, which has under 850,000 clones, 72% seen once. For this clone: What it binds is not known.

The CDR3 spans 15 residues. Germline lookup yields CDR1 SGHTA and CDR2 FQGNSA. Trimming took 3 bases from V and 7 from J; bases not matched to a gene: 9. The sample taken for sequencing was memory CD4+ T cells sorted from blood. Noted subset: CD45RA-negative fraction. The chain employs TRBV7-2 and TRBJ2-1, with TRBD2 matching 7 bases. The TCR originated in a woman aged 30 to 39 in good health. The CDR3 reads CASSFSAGVLNEQFF. The DNA of the CDR3 is TGTGCCAGCAGCTTCTCGGCGGGAGTACTTAATGAGCAGTTCTTC.